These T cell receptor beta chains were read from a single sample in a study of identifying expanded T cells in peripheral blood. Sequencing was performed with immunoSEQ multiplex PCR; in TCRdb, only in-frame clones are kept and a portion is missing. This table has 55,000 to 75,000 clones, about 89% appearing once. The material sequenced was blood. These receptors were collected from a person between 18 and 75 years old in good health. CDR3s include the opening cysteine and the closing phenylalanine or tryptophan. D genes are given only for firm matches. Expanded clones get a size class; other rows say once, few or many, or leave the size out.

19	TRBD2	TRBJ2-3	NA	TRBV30	TGTGCCTGGAGTCCCTACCTTATGACTAGCGGGACTAGCACAGATACGCAGTATTTT	CAWSPYLMTSGTSTDTQYF
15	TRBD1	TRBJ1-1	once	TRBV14	TGTGCCAGCAGCCGAGGACAGGGGGCGAACACTGAAGCTTTCTTT	CASSRGQGANTEAFF
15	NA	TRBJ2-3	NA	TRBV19	TGTGCCAGTAGTTCTCACAGGACTAGCACAGATACGCAGTATTTT	CASSSHRTSTDTQYF
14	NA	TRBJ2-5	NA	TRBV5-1	TGCGCCAGCAGCTTTGACAGTAGGCAAGAGACCCAGTACTTC	CASSFDSRQETQYF
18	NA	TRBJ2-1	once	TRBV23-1	TGCGCCAGCACCCGCATCGTTAGGGGGGGAAGCTCCTACAATGAGCAGTTCTTC	CASTRIVRGGSSYNEQFF
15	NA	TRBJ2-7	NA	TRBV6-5	TGTGCCAGCAGTTACTCTCTGGGAACCAACTACGAGCAGTACTTC	CASSYSLGTNYEQYF
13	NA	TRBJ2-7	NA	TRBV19	TGTGCCAGTAGTTCAGGCTACGCTTACGAGCAGTACTTC	CASSSGYAYEQYF
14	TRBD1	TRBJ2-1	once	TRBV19	TGTGCCAGTAGCGGGACAGGCGGGTCCGATGAGCAGTTCTTC	CASSGTGGSDEQFF
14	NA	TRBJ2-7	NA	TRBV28	TGTGCCAGCAGGCCCGGGACCTTCTCCTACGAGCAGTACTTC	CASRPGTFSYEQYF
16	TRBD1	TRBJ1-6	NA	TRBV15	TGTGCCACCAGCGCACCATCCCGGGACAGCCCCTCACCCCTCCACTTT	CATSAPSRDSPSPLHF
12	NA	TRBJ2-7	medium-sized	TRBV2	TGTGCCAGCAGCAGGTCCTCCTACGAGCAGTACTTC	CASSRSSYEQYF
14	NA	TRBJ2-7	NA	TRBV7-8	TGTGCCAGCAACCTAGTCAGGGGGGACCACGAGCAGTACTTC	CASNLVRGDHEQYF
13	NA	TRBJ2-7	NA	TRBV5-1	TGCGCCAGCAGCTTGATATCCACCTACGAGCAGTACTTC	CASSLISTYEQYF
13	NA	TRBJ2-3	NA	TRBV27	TGTGCCAGCAAAGAGCGAGGCACAGATACGCAGTATTTT	CASKERGTDTQYF
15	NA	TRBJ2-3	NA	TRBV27	TGTGCCAGCAGTTCCTACTCCCTAGGCACAGATACGCAGTATTTT	CASSSYSLGTDTQYF
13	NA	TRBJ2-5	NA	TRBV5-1	TGCGCCAGCAGCTTGAACAGGTTAGAGACCCAGTACTTC	CASSLNRLETQYF
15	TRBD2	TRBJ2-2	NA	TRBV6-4	TGTGCCAGCAGTGAGACTAGCGGGACTACCGGGGAGCTGTTTTTT	CASSETSGTTGELFF
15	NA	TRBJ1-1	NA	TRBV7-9	TGTGCCAGCAGCTTAGCGGCAGGGGCGAACACTGAAGCTTTCTTT	CASSLAAGANTEAFF
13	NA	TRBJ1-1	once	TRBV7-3	TGTGCCAGCAGCTTAACCCTGGCCACTGAAGCTTTCTTT	CASSLTLATEAFF
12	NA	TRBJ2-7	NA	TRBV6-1	TGTGCCAGCAGTGAAAAGGGTTACGAGCAGTACTTC	CASSEKGYEQYF
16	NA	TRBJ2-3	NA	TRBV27	TGTGCCAGCAGAGCCCGGAGCGAGCGGGTGAGTTATACGCAGTATTTT	CASRARSERVSYTQYF
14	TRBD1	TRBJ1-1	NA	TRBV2	TGTGCCAGCAGTATACAGGGGAGGGACACTGAAGCTTTCTTT	CASSIQGRDTEAFF
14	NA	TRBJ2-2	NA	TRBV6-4	TGTGCCAGCAGCCCCAGGGGTGACACCGGGGAGCTGTTTTTT	CASSPRGDTGELFF
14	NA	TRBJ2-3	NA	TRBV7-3	TGTGCCAGCAGCTTCCGGGGGGCGGAAGATACGCAGTATTTT	CASSFRGAEDTQYF
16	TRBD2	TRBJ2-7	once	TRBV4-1	TGCGCCAGCAGCCAAGATGAGCGGGGCGCCTCCTACGAGCAGTACTTC	CASSQDERGASYEQYF
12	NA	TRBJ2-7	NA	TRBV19	TGTGCCAGTAGTCGGACGGACTACGAGCAGTACTTC	CASSRTDYEQYF
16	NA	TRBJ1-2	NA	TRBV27	TGTGCCAGCAGTTTATTTCCAAGGACGGTCAAAACTGGCTACACCTTC	CASSLFPRTVKTGYTF
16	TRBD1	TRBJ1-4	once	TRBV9	TGTGCCAGCAGCGTGAGGACGGGCAGGGGGGTTGAAAAACTGTTTTTT	CASSVRTGRGVEKLFF
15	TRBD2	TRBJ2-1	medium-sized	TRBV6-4	TGTGCCAGCAGTGACTCGGCTAGCGGGAGCGATGAGCAGTTCTTC	CASSDSASGSDEQFF
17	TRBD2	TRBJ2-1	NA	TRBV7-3	TGTGCCAGCAGCCCACGACTAGCGGGAGTGCGGGTCAATGAGCAGTTCTTC	CASSPRLAGVRVNEQFF
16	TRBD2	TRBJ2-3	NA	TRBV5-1	TGCGCCAGCAGCTTCGGACTAGCGGCTAGCACAGATACGCAGTATTTT	CASSFGLAASTDTQYF
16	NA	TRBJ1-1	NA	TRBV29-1	TGCAGCGTTGAAGATCTTTCGCCAGGGGCGAACACTGAAGCTTTCTTT	CSVEDLSPGANTEAFF
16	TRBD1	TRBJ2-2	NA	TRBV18	TGTGCCAGCTCAGCACCCACAGGGGGTCGGACCGGGGAGCTGTTTTTT	CASSAPTGGRTGELFF
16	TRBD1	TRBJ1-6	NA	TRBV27	TGTGCCAGCAGTTCTCCAACAGGGGACCTAAATTCACCCCTCCACTTT	CASSSPTGDLNSPLHF
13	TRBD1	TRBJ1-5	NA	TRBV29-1	TGCAGCGCTTCCGACAGGGATGATCAGCCCCAGCATTTT	CSASDRDDQPQHF
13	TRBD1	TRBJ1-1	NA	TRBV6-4	TGTGCCAGCAGTAAGGACAGGGACACTGAAGCTTTCTTT	CASSKDRDTEAFF
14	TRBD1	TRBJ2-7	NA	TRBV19	TGTGCCAGTAGTGCCGGACAGGGAGGCTACGAGCAGTACTTC	CASSAGQGGYEQYF
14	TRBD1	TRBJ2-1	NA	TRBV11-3	TGTGCCAGCAGCCAAGGACAGGTCGGGGATGAGCAGTTCTTC	CASSQGQVGDEQFF
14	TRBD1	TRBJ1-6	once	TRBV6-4	TGTGCCAGCAGTGGGGACAGGGATAATTCACCCCTCCACTTT	CASSGDRDNSPLHF
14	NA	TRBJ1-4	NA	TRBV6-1	TGTGCCAGCAGTGAAGGGGGCGGTGTTGAAAAACTGTTTTTT	CASSEGGGVEKLFF
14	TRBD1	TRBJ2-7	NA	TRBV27	TGTGCCAGCAGTTTGACAGGGGGCAGTTACGAGCAGTACTTC	CASSLTGGSYEQYF
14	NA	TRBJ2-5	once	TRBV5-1	TGCGCCAGCAGCTTGGGAGGGGTCCAAGAGACCCAGTACTTC	CASSLGGVQETQYF
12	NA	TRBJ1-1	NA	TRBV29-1	TGCAGCGCCACCAAAGGGCTGCCTGAAGCTTTCTTT	CSATKGLPEAFF
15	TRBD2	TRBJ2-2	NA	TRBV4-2	TGTGCCAGCAGCCAAGCGGCGGGGGGCACCGGGGAGCTGTTTTTT	CASSQAAGGTGELFF
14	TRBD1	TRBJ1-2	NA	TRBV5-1	TGCGCCAGCAGCTTGGACAGGGGGGCATATGGCTACACCTTC	CASSLDRGAYGYTF
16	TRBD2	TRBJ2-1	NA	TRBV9	TGTGCCAGCAGCCATACGACTAGCGGGATCGACAATGAGCAGTTCTTC	CASSHTTSGIDNEQFF
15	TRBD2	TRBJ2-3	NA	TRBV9	TGTGCCAGCAGCGTAGTGGCTAGCGGGAGTGGTACGCAGTATTTT	CASSVVASGSGTQYF
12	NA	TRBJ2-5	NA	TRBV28	TGTGCCAGCAATCCCTCCGGGGGGACCCAGTACTTC	CASNPSGGTQYF
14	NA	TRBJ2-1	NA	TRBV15	TGTGCCACCACAAAAACGCGCTCCTACAATGAGCAGTTCTTC	CATTKTRSYNEQFF
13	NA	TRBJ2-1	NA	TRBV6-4	TGTGCCAGCAGTCCGGAGGCACAGGGAGAGCAGTTCTTC	CASSPEAQGEQFF
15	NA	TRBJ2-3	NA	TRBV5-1	TGCGCCAGCAGCTTGGGCCAGGGAGGCACAGATACGCAGTATTTT	CASSLGQGGTDTQYF
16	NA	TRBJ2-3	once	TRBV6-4	TGTGCCAGCAGTGACTCGACAGGTTCGGGCACAGATACGCAGTATTTT	CASSDSTGSGTDTQYF
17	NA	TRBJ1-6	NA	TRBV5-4	TGTGCCAGCAGTTGGGGGGCTAAGAGCTCCTATAATTCACCCCTCCACTTT	CASSWGAKSSYNSPLHF